What follows is one T cell receptor beta chain and its context. The treatment denotes: roughly 19 received Ad26.COV2.S at low or high dose, single or two shots; a few received placebo; per-sample allocation not given. Material that was analyzed had been drawn on day 63 after the first vaccine or placebo injection. These data come from a study of Ad26.COV2.S vaccination and SARS-CoV-2 variants. Across the whole study: Enrolled in COV1001, the donor was in the Ad26.COV2.S trial arm, which received the vaccine.

There are 14 residues in the CDR3. Germline V lookup: CDR1 SGHTA, CDR2 FQGNSA. The V and J ends lost 1 base and 1 base respectively, with 7 bases between them. Sequenced by immunoSEQ multiplex PCR; TCRdb stores in-frame clones only, minus some. Of hundreds of thousands of clones in the sample, roughly 90% were seen once. The sequenced sample was peripheral blood, obtained in a trial of Ad26.COV2.S vaccine versus placebo. This chain links TRBV7-2 with TRBJ1-1; D call uncertain. The source of this sequence is a person aged 18-60 years who received the Ad26.COV2.S COVID-19 vaccine or a placebo. The CDR3, as DNA: TGTGCCAGCAGCTTAGTGGCAGCGAACACTGAAGCTTTCTTT. Its protein product is CASSLVAANTEAFF.